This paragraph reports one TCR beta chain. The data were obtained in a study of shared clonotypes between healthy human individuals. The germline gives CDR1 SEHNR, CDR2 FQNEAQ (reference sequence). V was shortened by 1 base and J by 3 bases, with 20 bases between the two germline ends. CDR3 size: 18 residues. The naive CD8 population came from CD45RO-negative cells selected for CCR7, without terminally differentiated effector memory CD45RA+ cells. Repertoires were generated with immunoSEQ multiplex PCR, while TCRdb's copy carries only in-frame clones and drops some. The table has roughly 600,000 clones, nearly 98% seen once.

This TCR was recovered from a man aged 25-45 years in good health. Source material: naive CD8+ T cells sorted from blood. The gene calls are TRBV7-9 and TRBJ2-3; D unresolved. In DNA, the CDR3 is TGTGCCAGCAGCTTAGGTGGTTTTTGGACGCCACAGACAGATACGCAGTATTTT. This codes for CASSLGGFWTPQTDTQYF.